This is a list of T cell receptor beta chains from one sample in a study of metastatic and nonmetastatic thyroid tumors. Using MiXCR, TCRdb reanalyzed the PCR reads. The sample holds about 19,000 clones, 37% seen once. The source material was tumor tissue. The receptors derive from a female donor with papillary thyroid cancer or a benign thyroid nodule (not recorded which). Some clones in this sample may be carry-over from other donors' samples. Both conserved end residues are part of each CDR3. The D gene is left open where the match is weak. Size is omitted from some rows. Given values are once, few, many or a class for expanded clones.

>TRBV7-2|-|-|TRBJ1-2
TGTGCCAGCAGCGAATTTGGGGATCGGGGCTACACCTTC
CASSEFGDRGYTF
>TRBV28|-|-|TRBJ2-2
TGTGCCAGCACGGTCGGTACCGGGGAGCTGTTTTTT
CASTVGTGELFF
>TRBV19|few|-|TRBJ1-2
TGTGCCAGTAGCCCAGGAACCCTCTATGGCTACACCTTC
CASSPGTLYGYTF
>TRBV5-1|-|TRBD1|TRBJ2-1
TGCGCCAGCAGCTTTGGGTCTGGGACAGGGGAGATCAATGAGCAGTTCTTC
CASSFGSGTGEINEQFF
>TRBV30|-|TRBD1|TRBJ1-4
TGTGCCTTAAACAGGGGTACGGCTGAAAAACTGTTTTTT
CALNRGTAEKLFF
>TRBV6-1|-|-|TRBJ1-5
TGTGCCAGCAGTAAGGCAGACCAACATCAGCCCCAGCATTTT
CASSKADQHQPQHF
>TRBV27|few|TRBD2|TRBJ2-3
TGTGCCAGCAGGTCGGGGGGACGGGATACGCAGTATTTT
CASRSGGRDTQYF
>TRBV5-5|-|TRBD2|TRBJ2-7
TGTGCCAGCAGCGAGGGACTAGCGGGAAGATACGAGCAGTACTTC
CASSEGLAGRYEQYF
>TRBV7-6|-|-|TRBJ2-3
TGTGCCAGCAGCTTAGCGGAGGGTACAGATACGCAGTATTTT
CASSLAEGTDTQYF
>TRBV6-1|-|-|TRBJ2-3
TGTGCCAGCAGCGACGACTTCGACAGCACAGATACGCAGTATTTT
CASSDDFDSTDTQYF
>TRBV6-5|-|-|TRBJ2-5
TGTGCCAGCAGTTACTCGTACCCGATGGAGACCCAGTACTTC
CASSYSYPMETQYF
>TRBV12-3/TRBV12-4|few|-|TRBJ1-5
TGTGCCAGCAGTCGTCAGGGTGGTCGCAATCAGCCCCAGCATTTT
CASSRQGGRNQPQHF
>TRBV9|once|TRBD2|TRBJ2-3
TGTGCCAGCAGCCAAGGACTAGCGAACACAGATACGCAGTATTTT
CASSQGLANTDTQYF
>TRBV28|-|-|TRBJ2-3
TGTGCCAGCGGAAAATGGGACCGGCAAACAGATACGCAGTATTTT
CASGKWDRQTDTQYF
>TRBV2|few|-|TRBJ1-2
TGTGCCAGCAGTGAGAACAGGAACTATGGCTACACCTTC
CASSENRNYGYTF
>TRBV2|few|-|TRBJ1-2
TGTGCCAGCAGCTCACAGGGTGGCGGCTACACCTTC
CASSSQGGGYTF
>TRBV2|-|-|TRBJ2-3
TGTGCCAGCAGTGTGAGGCACTCTAGCACAGATACGCAGTATTTT
CASSVRHSSTDTQYF
>TRBV6-1|few|TRBD2|TRBJ2-2
TGTGCCAGCAGTTCCGGGACTAGGTCGATCGGGGAGCTGTTTTTT
CASSSGTRSIGELFF
>TRBV12-3/TRBV12-4|few|-|TRBJ2-7
TGTGCCAGCAGCCCCACAGAATCCTACGAGCAGTACTTC
CASSPTESYEQYF
>TRBV27|few|TRBD2|TRBJ2-7
TGTGCATCACGGGGGGGATCCTACGAGCAGTACTTC
CASRGGSYEQYF
>TRBV3-1|-|-|TRBJ2-1
TGTGCCAGCAGCCGATGGGGGGAGGCGCGCAATGAGCAGTTCTTC
CASSRWGEARNEQFF
>TRBV6-1|-|-|TRBJ1-2
TGTGCCAGCAGTGTCGGGCCGAACTATGGCTACACCTTC
CASSVGPNYGYTF
>TRBV12-3/TRBV12-4|few|TRBD1|TRBJ2-2
TGTGCCAGCACCTTCCTAGGGACAGGGTCCGGGGAGCTGTTTTTT
CASTFLGTGSGELFF
>TRBV2|few|-|TRBJ2-1
TGTGCCAGCAGTGTAGGGGATGAGCAGTTCTTC
CASSVGDEQFF
>TRBV6-1|few|TRBD2|TRBJ2-3
TGTGCCAGCAGTGAAGTAAGCGGGGGCACAGATACGCAGTATTTT
CASSEVSGGTDTQYF
>TRBV28|-|TRBD1|TRBJ1-4
TGTGCCAGCAGCACCGCCGGGACAGGGGGTGAAAAACTGTTTTTT
CASSTAGTGGEKLFF
>TRBV19|few|TRBD1|TRBJ1-5
TGTGCCAGTAGCCCCAGGGGGCCGCCCCAGCATTTT
CASSPRGPPQHF
>TRBV6-2/TRBV6-3|few|-|TRBJ1-6
TGTGCCACCCTTCCGGGACGTAATTCACCCCTCCACTTT
CATLPGRNSPLHF
>TRBV27|-|-|TRBJ2-3
TGTGCCAGCAGTTTATTCCCGGGGATCAGCACAGATACGCAGTATTTT
CASSLFPGISTDTQYF
>TRBV11-1|-|TRBD2|TRBJ2-1
TGTGCCAGCAGCTTAAAACTAGCGGGAGGGCGATACAATGAGCAGTTCTTC
CASSLKLAGGRYNEQFF
>TRBV11-3|-|-|TRBJ2-7
TGTGCCAGCAGCTTAGATGGCGAGCAGTACTTC
CASSLDGEQYF
>TRBV11-2|-|TRBD2|TRBJ2-7
TGTGCCAGCAGCGACCGACTAGCGGGAGGCTTCTCCTACGAGCAGTACTTC
CASSDRLAGGFSYEQYF
>TRBV7-2|-|-|TRBJ1-2
TGTGCCAGCAGCCCGACAGCTCTGCCTGGCTACACCTTC
CASSPTALPGYTF
>TRBV12-3/TRBV12-4|few|-|TRBJ2-1
TGTGCCAGCAGTTTAGGAGGGTTTGAGCAGTTCTTC
CASSLGGFEQFF
>TRBV6-2/TRBV6-3|-|-|TRBJ1-1
TGTGCCAGCAGGACAGACACTCCCTTAAACACTGAAGCTTTCTTT
CASRTDTPLNTEAFF
>TRBV11-2|-|-|TRBJ2-3
TGTGCCAGCAGCTTTTTGGCCCATCCGAAACCCACAGATACGCAGTATTTT
CASSFLAHPKPTDTQYF
>TRBV7-2|-|-|TRBJ2-5
TGTGCCAGCACCGCCGAAGAGACCCAGTACTTC
CASTAEETQYF
>TRBV6-2/TRBV6-3|-|-|TRBJ1-1
TGTGCCAGCAGTTCCATCCTTGTCATGAACACTGAAGCTTTCTTT
CASSSILVMNTEAFF
>TRBV20-1|-|TRBD1|TRBJ1-2
TGCAGTGCTCGAGAAAGGGGGCAGTATGGCTACACCTTC
CSARERGQYGYTF
>TRBV28|few|TRBD2|TRBJ2-7
TGTGCCAGCAGCGGACTAGCTCTGGGCTCCTACGAGCAGTACTTC
CASSGLALGSYEQYF
>TRBV7-6|-|-|TRBJ1-5
TGTGCCAGCAGCTTAGAGCCCCCCCGGACGGATGGGAGTCAGCCCCAGCATTTT
CASSLEPPRTDGSQPQHF
>TRBV28|-|-|TRBJ1-2
TGTGCCAGCAGTTTATATGGCCCGGGCTACACCTTC
CASSLYGPGYTF
>TRBV5-1|-|TRBD2|TRBJ2-1
TGCGCCAGCAGACCGGACCTAGCGGGAGGTTACAATGAGCAGTTCTTC
CASRPDLAGGYNEQFF